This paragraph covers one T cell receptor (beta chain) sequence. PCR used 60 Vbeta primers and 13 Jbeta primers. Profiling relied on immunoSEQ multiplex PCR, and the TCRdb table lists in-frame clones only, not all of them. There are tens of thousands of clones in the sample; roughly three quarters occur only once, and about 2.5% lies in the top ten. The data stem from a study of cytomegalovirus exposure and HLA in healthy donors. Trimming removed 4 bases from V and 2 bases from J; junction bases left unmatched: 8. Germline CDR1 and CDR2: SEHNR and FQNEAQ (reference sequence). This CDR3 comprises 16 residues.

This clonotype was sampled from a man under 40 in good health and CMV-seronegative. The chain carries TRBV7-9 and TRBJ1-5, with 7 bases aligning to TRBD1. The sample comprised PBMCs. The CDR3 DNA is TGTGCCAGCAGCTACGCGACAGGGATCGGCAATCAGCCCCAGCATTTT. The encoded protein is CASSYATGIGNQPQHF.